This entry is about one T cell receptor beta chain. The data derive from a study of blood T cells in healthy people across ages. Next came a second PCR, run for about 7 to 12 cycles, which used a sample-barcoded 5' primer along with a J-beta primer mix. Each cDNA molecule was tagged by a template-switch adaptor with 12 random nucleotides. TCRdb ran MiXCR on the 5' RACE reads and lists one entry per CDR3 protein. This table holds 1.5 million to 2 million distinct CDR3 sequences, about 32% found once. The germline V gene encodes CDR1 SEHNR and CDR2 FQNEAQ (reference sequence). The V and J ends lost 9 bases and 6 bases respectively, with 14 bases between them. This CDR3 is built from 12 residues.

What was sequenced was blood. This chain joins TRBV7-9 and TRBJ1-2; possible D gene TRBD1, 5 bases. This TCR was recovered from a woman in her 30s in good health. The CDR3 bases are TGTGCCAGTGGGAGGGGAGAGGATGGCTACACCTTC. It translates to CASGRGEDGYTF.